The clone carrying this T cell receptor beta chain was counted a single time. Its target is unknown. The data belong to a study of CD8 T cells in Susac syndrome. The RNA input was about 0.5 to 1 ug, and it was reverse transcribed with random hexamers. A single record per CDR3 protein comes from TCRdb applying MiXCR to the immunoSEQ multiplex PCR reads. The data hold approximately 210,000 distinct CDR3 sequences, with approximately 94% observed a single time. This CDR3 spans 13 amino acids. V was shortened by 2 bases and J by 6 bases, with 9 bases between the two germline ends. Study-wide results and caveats: The study acknowledged a relatively small number of individuals in its TCR sequencing and HLA analysis.

Sequencing was carried out using CD4+ T cells from PBMCs. The origin of this receptor is a human donor with Susac syndrome. The gene calls are TRBV12-3 or TRBV12-4 and TRBJ2-3; D gene unclear. The CDR3 is CASSLSASDTQYF. The CDR3 DNA follows: TGTGCCAGCAGTTTAAGTGCGAGCGATACGCAGTATTTT.